The T cell receptor (beta chain) under discussion was sequenced for a study of blood T cell repertoires in COVID-19. Study context: Both acute and convalescent COVID-19 samples were obtained from the United States, Italy and Spain. T cells, B-cell-depleted T cells, or PBMCs provided the cDNA or gDNA that served as material.

In this sample, this clone turned up once. Methods used by the authors: Reference gene primers were amplified, and this amplification served to estimate nucleated cell counts. Only in-frame clones appear in the TCRdb table, and some are missing; sequencing was by immunoSEQ multiplex PCR. The D gene and trimming were derived from the DNA, and the V and J assignments and clone size from that table. The repertoire holds approximately 70,000 clones, over 65% seen once, with approximately 34% in the top ten. This CDR3 has 15 residues. Germline loops: CDR1 LGHDT, CDR2 YNNKEL (reference sequence). V lost 7 bases to trimming and J lost 1 base, with 13 bases between them.

This TCR was sampled from a woman between 65 and 79 years old with acute or convalescent COVID-19. The sequenced material came from peripheral blood. V and J are TRBV3-1 (or the pseudogene TRBV3-2) and TRBJ2-2; TRBD2 is a possible D gene (5 bases). CDR3 DNA: TGTGCCAGCACTTCGGGGTCCCGGAACACCGGGGAGCTGTTTTTT. This encodes CASTSGSRNTGELFF.